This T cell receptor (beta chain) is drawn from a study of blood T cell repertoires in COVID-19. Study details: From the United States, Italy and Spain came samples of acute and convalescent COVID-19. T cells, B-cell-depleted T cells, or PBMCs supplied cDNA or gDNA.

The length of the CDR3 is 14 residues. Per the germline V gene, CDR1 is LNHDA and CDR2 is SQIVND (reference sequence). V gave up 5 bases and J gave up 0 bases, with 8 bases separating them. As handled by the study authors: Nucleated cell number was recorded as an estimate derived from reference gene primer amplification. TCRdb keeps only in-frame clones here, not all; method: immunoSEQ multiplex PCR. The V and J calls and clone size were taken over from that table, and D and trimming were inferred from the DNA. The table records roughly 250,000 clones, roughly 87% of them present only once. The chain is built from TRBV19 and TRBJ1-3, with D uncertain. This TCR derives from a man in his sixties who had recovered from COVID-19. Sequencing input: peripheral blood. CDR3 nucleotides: TGTGCCAGTAGTGGCGGCTTCTCTGGAAACACCATATATTTT. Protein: CASSGGFSGNTIYF. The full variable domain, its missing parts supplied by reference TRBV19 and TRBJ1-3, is DGGITQSPKYLFRKEGQNVTLSCEQNLNHDAMYWYRQDPGQGLRLIYYSQIVNDFQKGDIAEGYSVSREKKESFPLTVTSAQKNPTAFYLCASSGGFSGNTIYFGEGSWLTVV.